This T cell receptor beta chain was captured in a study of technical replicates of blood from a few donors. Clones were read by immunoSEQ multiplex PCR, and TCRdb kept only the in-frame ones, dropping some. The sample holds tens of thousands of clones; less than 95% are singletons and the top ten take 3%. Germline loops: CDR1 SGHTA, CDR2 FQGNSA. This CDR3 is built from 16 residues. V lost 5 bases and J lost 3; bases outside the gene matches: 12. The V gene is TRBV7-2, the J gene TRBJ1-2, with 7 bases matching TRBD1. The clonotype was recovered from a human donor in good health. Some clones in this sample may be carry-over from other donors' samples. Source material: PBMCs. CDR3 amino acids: CASSQEGGALYYGYTF. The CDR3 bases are TGTGCCAGCAGCCAAGAAGGGGGCGCATTGTACTATGGCTACACCTTC.